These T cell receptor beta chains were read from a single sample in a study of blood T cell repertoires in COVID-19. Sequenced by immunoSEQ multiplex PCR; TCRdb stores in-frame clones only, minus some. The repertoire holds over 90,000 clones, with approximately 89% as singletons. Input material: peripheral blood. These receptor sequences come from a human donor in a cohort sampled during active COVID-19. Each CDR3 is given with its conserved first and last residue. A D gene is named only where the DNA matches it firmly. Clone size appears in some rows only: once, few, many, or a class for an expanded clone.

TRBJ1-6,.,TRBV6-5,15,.,CASRPQGSYNSPLHF,TGTGCCAGCAGGCCTCAGGGCTCCTATAATTCACCCCTCCACTTT
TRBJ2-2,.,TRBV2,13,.,CASSEPGIGELFF,TGTGCCAGCAGTGAACCCGGGATCGGGGAGCTGTTTTTT
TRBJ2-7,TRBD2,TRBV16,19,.,CASSRSRTSGSGLLYEQYF,TGTGCCAGCAGCCGATCGAGGACTAGCGGGAGCGGTTTACTCTACGAGCAGTACTTC
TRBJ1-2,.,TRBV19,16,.,CASSILGDNANYGYTF,TGTGCCAGTAGTATACTAGGGGACAACGCTAACTATGGCTACACCTTC
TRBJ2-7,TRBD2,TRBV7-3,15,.,CASSFGAGGPYEQYF,TGTGCCAGCAGCTTCGGAGCGGGAGGGCCCTACGAGCAGTACTTC
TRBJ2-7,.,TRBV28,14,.,CASSPAGQAYEQYF,TGTGCCAGCAGCCCTGCTGGGCAGGCCTACGAGCAGTACTTC
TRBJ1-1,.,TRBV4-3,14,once,CASSQHTDNTEAFF,TGCGCCAGCAGCCAGCATACAGATAACACTGAAGCTTTCTTT
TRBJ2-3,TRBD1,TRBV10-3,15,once,CAISPGTGGTDTQYF,TGTGCCATCAGCCCCGGGACAGGGGGTACAGATACGCAGTATTTT
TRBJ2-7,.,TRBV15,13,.,CATSRELVGEQYF,TGTGCCACCAGCAGAGAACTAGTCGGCGAGCAGTACTTC
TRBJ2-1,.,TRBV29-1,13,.,CSVLTSRSIEQFF,TGCAGCGTTTTAACTAGCCGTTCCATTGAGCAGTTCTTC
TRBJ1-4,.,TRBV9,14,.,CASSSPEGSEKLFF,TGTGCCAGCAGCTCCCCGGAGGGTAGTGAAAAACTGTTTTTT
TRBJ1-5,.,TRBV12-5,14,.,CASVPTRPNQPQHF,TGTGCTAGTGTACCGACCAGGCCCAATCAGCCCCAGCATTTT
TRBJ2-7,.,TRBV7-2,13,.,CASSLTHSYEQYF,TGTGCCAGCAGCTTGACACACTCCTACGAGCAGTACTTC
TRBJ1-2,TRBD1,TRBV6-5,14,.,CASSRETGIDGYTF,TGTGCCAGCAGTAGGGAGACAGGGATCGATGGCTACACCTTC
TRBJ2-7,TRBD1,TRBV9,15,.,CASSVGQGVSYEQYF,TGTGCCAGCAGCGTAGGACAGGGAGTGTCATACGAGCAGTACTTC
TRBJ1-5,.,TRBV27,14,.,CASSLGFSNQPQHF,TGTGCCAGCAGTTTGGGCTTTAGCAATCAGCCCCAGCATTTT
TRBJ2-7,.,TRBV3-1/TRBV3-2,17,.,CASSVHILGDTSYEQYF,TGTGCCAGCAGCGTACACATTCTCGGGGACACCTCCTACGAGCAGTACTTC
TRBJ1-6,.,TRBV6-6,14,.,CASSFPEDNSPLHF,TGTGCCAGCAGTTTCCCTGAGGATAATTCACCCCTCCACTTT
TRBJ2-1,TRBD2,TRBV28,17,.,CASSTTSGWTSGNEQFF,TGTGCCAGCAGTACTACTAGCGGATGGACCTCGGGGAATGAGCAGTTCTTC
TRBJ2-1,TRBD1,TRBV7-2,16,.,CASSLADRDPYNEQFF,TGTGCCAGCAGCTTGGCAGACAGGGACCCTTACAATGAGCAGTTCTTC
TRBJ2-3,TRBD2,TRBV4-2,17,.,CASSQDQAGGFTDTQYF,TGTGCCAGCAGCCAAGATCAGGCGGGAGGATTCACAGATACGCAGTATTTT
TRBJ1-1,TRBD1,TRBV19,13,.,CASQGGLNTEAFF,TGTGCCAGCCAAGGGGGCTTGAACACTGAAGCTTTCTTT
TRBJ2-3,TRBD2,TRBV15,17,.,CATSRDRGGRATDTQYF,TGTGCCACCAGCAGAGATCGGGGCGGGAGGGCAACAGATACGCAGTATTTT
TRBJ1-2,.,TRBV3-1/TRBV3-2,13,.,CASSQEEHYGYTF,TGTGCCAGCAGCCAAGAAGAGCACTATGGCTACACCTTC
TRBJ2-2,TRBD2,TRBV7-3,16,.,CASSPNGLAGPGELFF,TGTGCCAGCAGCCCCAATGGGCTAGCGGGACCCGGGGAGCTGTTTTTT
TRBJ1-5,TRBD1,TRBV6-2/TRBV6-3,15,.,CASSYSPRGDQPQHF,TGTGCCAGCAGTTACTCCCCCAGGGGGGATCAGCCCCAGCATTTT
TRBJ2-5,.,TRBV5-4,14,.,CASSLISAQETQYF,TGTGCCAGCAGCTTGATTAGCGCACAAGAGACCCAGTACTTC
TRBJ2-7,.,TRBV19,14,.,CASSIQGLSYEQYF,TGTGCCAGTAGTATACAGGGGCTCTCCTACGAGCAGTACTTC
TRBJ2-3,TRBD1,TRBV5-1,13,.,CASGDRVTDTQYF,TGCGCCAGCGGAGACAGGGTCACAGATACGCAGTATTTT
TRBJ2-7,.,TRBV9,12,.,CASSGDSREQYF,TGTGCCAGCAGCGGAGACAGTCGCGAGCAGTACTTC
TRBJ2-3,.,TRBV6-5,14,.,CASTVEAYTDTQYF,TGTGCCAGCACCGTGGAGGCCTACACAGATACGCAGTATTTT
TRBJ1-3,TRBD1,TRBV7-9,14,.,CASRDRDRRNTIYF,TGTGCCAGCAGGGACAGGGACAGACGAAACACCATATATTTT
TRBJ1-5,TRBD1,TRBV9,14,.,CASSYGTGWQPQHF,TGTGCCAGCAGCTATGGGACAGGGTGGCAGCCCCAGCATTTT
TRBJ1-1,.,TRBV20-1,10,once,CSALEPEAFF,TGCAGTGCTCTCGAGCCCGAGGCTTTCTTT
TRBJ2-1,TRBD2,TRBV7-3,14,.,CASSSGVAGNEQFF,TGTGCCAGCAGCTCGGGGGTAGCGGGGAATGAGCAGTTCTTC
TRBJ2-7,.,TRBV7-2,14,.,CASSFYRADYEQYF,TGTGCCAGCAGCTTTTACAGGGCGGACTACGAGCAGTACTTC
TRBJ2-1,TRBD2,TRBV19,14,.,CASKAERDYNEQFF,TGTGCCAGTAAAGCGGAGCGGGACTACAATGAGCAGTTCTTC
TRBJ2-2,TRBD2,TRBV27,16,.,CASSPVAGGNTGELFF,TGTGCCAGCAGTCCTGTAGCGGGGGGGAACACCGGGGAGCTGTTTTTT
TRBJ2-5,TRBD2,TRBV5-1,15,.,CASGKDSGGEETQYF,TGCGCCAGCGGCAAAGATTCGGGGGGGGAGGAGACCCAGTACTTC
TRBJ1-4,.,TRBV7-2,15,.,CASSLVLGPHAKLFF,TGTGCCAGCAGCTTAGTATTGGGGCCCCATGCAAAACTGTTTTTT
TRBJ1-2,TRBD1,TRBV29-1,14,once,CSEWTGGNNYGYTF,TGCAGCGAATGGACAGGGGGTAATAACTATGGCTACACCTTC
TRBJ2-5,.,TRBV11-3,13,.,CASSLDHGGEQYF,TGTGCCAGCAGCTTAGATCACGGAGGGGAGCAGTACTTC
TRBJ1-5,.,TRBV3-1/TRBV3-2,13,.,CASSQDRDQPQHF,TGTGCCAGCAGCCAAGACAGGGATCAGCCCCAGCATTTT
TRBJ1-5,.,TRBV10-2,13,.,CASRSTGNQPQHF,TGCGCCAGCAGGTCAACAGGGAACCAGCCCCAGCATTTT
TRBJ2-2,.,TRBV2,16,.,CASSEAGAMDTGELFF,TGTGCCAGCAGTGAAGCGGGAGCTATGGACACCGGGGAGCTGTTTTTT
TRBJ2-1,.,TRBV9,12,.,CASSPQTGGQFF,TGTGCCAGCAGCCCGCAGACAGGCGGGCAGTTCTTC
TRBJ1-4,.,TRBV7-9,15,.,CASSLVSREGEKLFF,TGTGCCAGCAGCTTAGTAAGCAGGGAGGGTGAAAAACTGTTTTTT
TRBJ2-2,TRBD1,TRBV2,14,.,CASSLQGDTGELFF,TGTGCCAGCTCCTTACAGGGGGACACCGGGGAGCTGTTTTTT
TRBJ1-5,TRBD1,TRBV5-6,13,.,CASSVDRGQPQHF,TGTGCCAGCAGCGTGGACAGGGGTCAGCCCCAGCATTTT
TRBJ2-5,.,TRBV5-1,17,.,CASSLASLLARQETQYF,TGCGCCAGCAGCTTGGCCTCGTTGCTAGCGAGACAAGAGACCCAGTACTTC